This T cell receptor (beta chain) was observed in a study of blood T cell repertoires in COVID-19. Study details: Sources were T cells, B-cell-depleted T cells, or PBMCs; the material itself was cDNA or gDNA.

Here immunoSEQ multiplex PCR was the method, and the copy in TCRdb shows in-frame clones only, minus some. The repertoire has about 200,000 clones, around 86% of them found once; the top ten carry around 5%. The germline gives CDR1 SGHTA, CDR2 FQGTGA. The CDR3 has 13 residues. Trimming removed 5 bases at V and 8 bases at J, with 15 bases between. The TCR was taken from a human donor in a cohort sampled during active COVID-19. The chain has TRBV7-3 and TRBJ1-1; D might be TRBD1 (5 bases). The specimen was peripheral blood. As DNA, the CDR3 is TGTGCCAGCAGCGTAGGGGTGGGCCGAGAAGCTTTCTTT. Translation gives CASSVGVGREAFF. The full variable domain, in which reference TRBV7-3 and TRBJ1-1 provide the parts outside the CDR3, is GAGVSQTPSNKVTEKGKYVELRCDPISGHTALYWYRQSLGQGPEFLIYFQGTGAADDSGLPNDRFFAVRPEGSVSTLKIQRTERGDSAVYLCASSVGVGREAFFGQGTRLTVV.